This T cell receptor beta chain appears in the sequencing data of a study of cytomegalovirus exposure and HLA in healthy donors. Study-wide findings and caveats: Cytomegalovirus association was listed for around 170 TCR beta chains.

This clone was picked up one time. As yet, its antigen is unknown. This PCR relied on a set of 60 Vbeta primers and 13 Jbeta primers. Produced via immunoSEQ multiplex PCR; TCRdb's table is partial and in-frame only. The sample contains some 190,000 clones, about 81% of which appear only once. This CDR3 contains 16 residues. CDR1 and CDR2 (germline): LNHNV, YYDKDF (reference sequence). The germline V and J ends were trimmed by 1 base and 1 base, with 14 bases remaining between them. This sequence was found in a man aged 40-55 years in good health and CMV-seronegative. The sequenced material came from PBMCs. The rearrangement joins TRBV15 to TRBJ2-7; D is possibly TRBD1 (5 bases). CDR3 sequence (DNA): TGTGCCACCAGCAGAGTGGTTACAGGTTCTTCCTACGAGCAGTACTTC. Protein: CATSRVVTGSSYEQYF.